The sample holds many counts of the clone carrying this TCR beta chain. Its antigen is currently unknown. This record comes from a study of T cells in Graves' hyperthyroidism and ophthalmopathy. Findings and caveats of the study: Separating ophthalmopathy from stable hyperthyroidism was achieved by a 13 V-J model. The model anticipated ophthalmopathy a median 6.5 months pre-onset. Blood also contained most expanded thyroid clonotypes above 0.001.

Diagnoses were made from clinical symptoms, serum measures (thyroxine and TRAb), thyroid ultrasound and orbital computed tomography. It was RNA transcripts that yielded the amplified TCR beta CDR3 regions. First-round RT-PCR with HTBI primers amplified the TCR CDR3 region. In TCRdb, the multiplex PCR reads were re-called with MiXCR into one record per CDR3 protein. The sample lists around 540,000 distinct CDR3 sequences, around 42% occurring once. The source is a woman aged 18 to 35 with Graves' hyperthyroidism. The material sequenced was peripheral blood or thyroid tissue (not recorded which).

The CDR3 spells CAISDGPSNEKLFF. CDR3 nucleotide sequence: TGTGCCATCAGTGACGGGCCGTCTAATGAAAAACTGTTTTTT. The gene calls are TRBV10-3 and TRBJ1-4; no definite D call. CDR3 length equals 14 residues. Germline loops: CDR1 ENHRY, CDR2 SYGVKD. V was shortened by 3 bases and J by 3 bases, with 8 bases between the two germline ends.